Detailed here is one TCR beta chain. Its antigen is unidentified. CDR3 length: 14 residues. CDR1 MDHEN and CDR2 SYDVKM come from the germline V gene. With 5 bases clipped from V and 5 bases from J, the junction kept 6 bases outside the gene matches. These data belong to a study of Ad26.COV2.S vaccination and SARS-CoV-2 variants. Study information: Intramuscular Ad26.COV2.S at 5x10^10 or 1x10^11 viral particles. Study conclusions and caveats: Possible underestimation of total T cell responses by the TCR breadth and depth analyses was noted.

Libraries were prepared by immunoSEQ multiplex PCR; TCRdb keeps only in-frame clonotypes and omits some of them. The sample has 200,000 to 250,000 clones; around 87% are singletons. The treatment denotes: about 20 received Ad26.COV2.S at low or high dose, single or two shots; about 5 received placebo; per-sample allocation not given. The investigators took samples on day 63 after the first vaccine or placebo injection. Its platform was an Ad26 vector, and its expressed antigen was Wuhan-strain SARS-CoV-2 spike. This receptor was taken from a person between 18 and 60 years old who received the Ad26.COV2.S COVID-19 vaccine or a placebo. Here the sequenced sample was peripheral blood, taken in a trial of Ad26.COV2.S vaccine versus placebo. This chain uses TRBV28 with TRBJ2-5; 9 bases are a match to TRBD1. The CDR3 nucleotides are TGTGCCAGCAGTACCGGGACAGGGAGGGAGACCCAGTACTTC. It codes for CASSTGTGRETQYF.